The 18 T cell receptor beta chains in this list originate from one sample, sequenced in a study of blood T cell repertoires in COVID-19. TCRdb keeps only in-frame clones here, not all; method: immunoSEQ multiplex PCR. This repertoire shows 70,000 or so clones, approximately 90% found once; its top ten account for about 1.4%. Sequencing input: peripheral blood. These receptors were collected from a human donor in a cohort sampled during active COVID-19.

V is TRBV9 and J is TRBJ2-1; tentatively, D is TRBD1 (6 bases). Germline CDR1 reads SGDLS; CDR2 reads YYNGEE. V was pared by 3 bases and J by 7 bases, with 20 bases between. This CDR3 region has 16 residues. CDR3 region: CASSEDSGGNWNEQFF. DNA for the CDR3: TGTGCCAGCAGCGAGGACAGTGGGGGTAATTGGAATGAGCAGTTCTTC.

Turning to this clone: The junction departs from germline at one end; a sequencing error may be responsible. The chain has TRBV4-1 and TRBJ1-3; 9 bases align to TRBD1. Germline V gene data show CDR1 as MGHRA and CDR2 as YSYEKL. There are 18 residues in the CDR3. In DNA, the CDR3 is TGCGCCACCAGCCGGGACAGGGTGGGGGGGATGACTGGAAACACCATATATTTT. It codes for CATSRDRVGGMTGNTIYF.

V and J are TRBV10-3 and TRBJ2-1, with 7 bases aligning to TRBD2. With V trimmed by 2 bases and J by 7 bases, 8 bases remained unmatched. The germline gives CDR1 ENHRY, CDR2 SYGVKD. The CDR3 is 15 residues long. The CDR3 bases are TGTGCCATCAGTGAGGGCGCGGGAGTAGGGAATGAGCAGTTCTTC. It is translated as CAISEGAGVGNEQFF.

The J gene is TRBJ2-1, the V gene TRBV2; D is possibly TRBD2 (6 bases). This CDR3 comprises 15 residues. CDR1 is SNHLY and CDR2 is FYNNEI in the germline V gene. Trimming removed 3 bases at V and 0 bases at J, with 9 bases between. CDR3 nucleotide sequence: TGTGCCAGCAGTGAGGCCGGGAGCTCCTACAATGAGCAGTTCTTC. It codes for CASSEAGSSYNEQFF.

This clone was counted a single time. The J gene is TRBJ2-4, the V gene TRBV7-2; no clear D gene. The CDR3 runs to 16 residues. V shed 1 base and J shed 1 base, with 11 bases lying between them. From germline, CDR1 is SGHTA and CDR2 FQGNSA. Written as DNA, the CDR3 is TGTGCCAGCAGCTTAGATGGCTTACCTGCCAAAAACATTCAGTACTTC. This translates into CASSLDGLPAKNIQYF.

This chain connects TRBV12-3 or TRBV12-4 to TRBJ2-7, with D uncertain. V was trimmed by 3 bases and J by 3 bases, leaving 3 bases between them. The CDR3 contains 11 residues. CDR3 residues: CASSFNYEQYF. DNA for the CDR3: TGTGCCAGCAGTTTTAACTACGAGCAGTACTTC.

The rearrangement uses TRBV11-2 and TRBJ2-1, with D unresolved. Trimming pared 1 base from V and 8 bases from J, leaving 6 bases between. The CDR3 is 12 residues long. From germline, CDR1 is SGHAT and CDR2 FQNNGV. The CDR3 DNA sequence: TGTGCCAGCAGCTTAGCCAATTATGAGCAGTTCTTC. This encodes CASSLANYEQFF.

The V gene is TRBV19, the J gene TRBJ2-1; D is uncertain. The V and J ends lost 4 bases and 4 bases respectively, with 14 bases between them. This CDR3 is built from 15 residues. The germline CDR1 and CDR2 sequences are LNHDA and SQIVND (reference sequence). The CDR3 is CASSRSRPLYNEQFF. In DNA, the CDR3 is TGTGCCAGTAGTAGGTCCAGGCCTCTATACAATGAGCAGTTCTTC.

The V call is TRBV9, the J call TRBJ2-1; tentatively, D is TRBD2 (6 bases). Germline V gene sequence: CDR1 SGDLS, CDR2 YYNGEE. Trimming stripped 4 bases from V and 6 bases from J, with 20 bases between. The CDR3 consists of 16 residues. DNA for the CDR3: TGTGCCAGCAGCCCCCAAGGAGGGCTAGCGAGCAATGAGCAGTTCTTC. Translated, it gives CASSPQGGLASNEQFF.

The CDR3 here is CATSGGVYNEQFF. As DNA, the CDR3 is TGTGCCACCAGTGGCGGGGTTTACAATGAGCAGTTCTTC. The V call is TRBV24-1, the J call TRBJ2-1; possible D gene TRBD2, 6 bases. CDR3 length: 13 amino acids. The ends were cut back, 5 bases at V and 4 bases at J, with 8 bases in the middle. CDR1 is KGHDR and CDR2 is SFDVKD in the germline V gene.

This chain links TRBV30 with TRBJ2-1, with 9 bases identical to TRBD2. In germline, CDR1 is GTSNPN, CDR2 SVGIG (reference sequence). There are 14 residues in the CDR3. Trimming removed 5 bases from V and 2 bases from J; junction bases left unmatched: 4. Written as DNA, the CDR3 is TGTGCCTGGGAAATAGCGGGGGCCTACAATGAGCAGTTCTTC. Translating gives CAWEIAGAYNEQFF. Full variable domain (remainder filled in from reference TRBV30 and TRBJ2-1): SQTIHQWPATLVQPVGSPLSLECTVEGTSNPNLYWYRQAAGRGLQLLFYSVGIGQISSEVPQNLSASRPQDRQFILSSKKLLLSDSGFYLCAWEIAGAYNEQFFGPGTRLTVL.

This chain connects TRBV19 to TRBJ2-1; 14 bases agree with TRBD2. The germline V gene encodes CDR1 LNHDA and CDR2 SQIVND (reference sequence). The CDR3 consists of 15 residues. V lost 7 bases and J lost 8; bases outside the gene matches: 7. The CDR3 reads CASTRLAGGPDEQFF. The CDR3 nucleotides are TGTGCCAGTACCCGACTAGCGGGAGGGCCCGATGAGCAGTTCTTC. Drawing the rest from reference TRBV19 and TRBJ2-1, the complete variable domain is DGGITQSPKYLFRKEGQNVTLSCEQNLNHDAMYWYRQDPGQGLRLIYYSQIVNDFQKGDIAEGYSVSREKKESFPLTVTSAQKNPTAFYLCASTRLAGGPDEQFFGPGTRLTVL.

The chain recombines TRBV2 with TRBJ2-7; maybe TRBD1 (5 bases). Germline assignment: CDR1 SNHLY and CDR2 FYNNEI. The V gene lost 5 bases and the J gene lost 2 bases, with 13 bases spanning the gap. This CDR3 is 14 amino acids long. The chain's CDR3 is CASSLWRQTYEQYV. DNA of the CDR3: TGTGCCAGCAGTCTATGGAGACAGACCTACGAGCAGTACGTC.

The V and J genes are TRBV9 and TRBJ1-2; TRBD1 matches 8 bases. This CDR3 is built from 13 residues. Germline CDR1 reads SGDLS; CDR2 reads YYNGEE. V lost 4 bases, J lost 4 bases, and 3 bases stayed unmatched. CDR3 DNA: TGTGCCAGCAGCACCGGACAGGGCTATGGCTACACCTTC. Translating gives CASSTGQGYGYTF.

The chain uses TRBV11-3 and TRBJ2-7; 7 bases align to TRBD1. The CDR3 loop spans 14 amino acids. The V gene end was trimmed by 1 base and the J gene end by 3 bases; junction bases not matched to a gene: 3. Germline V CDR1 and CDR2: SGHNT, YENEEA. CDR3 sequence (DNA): TGTGCCAGCAGCTTAGGGGGGACAGTCTACGAGCAGTACTTC. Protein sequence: CASSLGGTVYEQYF.

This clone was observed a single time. This CDR3 reads CASSLPKGDEKLFF. The CDR3 nucleotides read TGTGCCAGTAGTCTCCCCAAAGGGGATGAAAAACTGTTTTTT. J is TRBJ1-4 and V is TRBV19; TRBD1 might be the D (5 bases). CDR1 and CDR2 from the germline V gene are LNHDA and SQIVND (reference sequence). This CDR3 has 14 residues. V was trimmed by 5 bases and J by 6 bases, leaving 13 bases between them.

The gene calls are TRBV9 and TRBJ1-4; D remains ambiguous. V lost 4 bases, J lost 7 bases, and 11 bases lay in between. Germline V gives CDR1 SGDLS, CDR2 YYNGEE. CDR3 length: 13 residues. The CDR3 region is CASSSRLGEKLFF. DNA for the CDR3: TGTGCCAGCAGCTCCCGACTGGGTGAAAAACTGTTTTTT.

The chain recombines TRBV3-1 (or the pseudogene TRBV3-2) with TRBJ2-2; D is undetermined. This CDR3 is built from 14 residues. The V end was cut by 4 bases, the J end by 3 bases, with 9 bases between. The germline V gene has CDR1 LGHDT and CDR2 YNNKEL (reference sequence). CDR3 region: CASSPWADTGELFF. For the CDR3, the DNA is TGTGCCAGCAGCCCCTGGGCCGACACCGGGGAGCTGTTTTTT.